This TCR beta chain was documented in a study of cytomegalovirus exposure and HLA in healthy donors. As for this clone: The target antigen is unknown.

Germline V gene lookup returns CDR1 SGHNT and CDR2 YYREEE (reference sequence). The CDR3 totals 13 residues. V lost 4 bases and J lost 4, with 12 bases in between. Findings of the study overall: In a later analysis, TCR beta V- and J-gene trimming showed a link to a missense DCLRE1C variant. Fewer N-insertions (relative to the approximately 700-donor mean) were reportedly seen in an Asian-associated ancestry cluster in a later analysis.

13 Jbeta primers and 60 Vbeta primers were used for the PCR. Generated by immunoSEQ multiplex PCR, the TCRdb table keeps only in-frame clones and is missing some. The repertoire consists of 200,000 to 250,000 clones, with approximately 87% occurring once and the leading ten covering roughly 1.3%. This clonotype was sampled from a human donor in good health. The chain combines TRBV5-4 with TRBJ2-7; D ambiguous. Sequencing was carried out using PBMCs. The CDR3 nucleotides are TGTGCCAGCAGCCCGGGTGGAGATTACGAGCAGTACTTC. Its translation is CASSPGGDYEQYF.